This TCR beta chain was identified in a study of OX40 agonist ivuxolimab in advanced cancers. Data came from immunoSEQ multiplex PCR; TCRdb stores just in-frame clones and leaves some out. Of approximately 35,000 clones in the sample, about 88% were seen once. This CDR3 has 14 amino acids. The V end lost 0 bases, the J end lost 0 bases, and 7 bases lay between the germline ends. Germline V gives CDR1 SGHRS, CDR2 YFSETQ. Sequences were derived from CD4+ or CD8+ T cells sorted from blood, sampled in a trial of the OX40 agonist ivuxolimab. This clonotype was sampled from an adult with an advanced solid tumor such as melanoma, head and neck, liver or kidney cancer. The chain couples TRBV5-1 to TRBJ2-7; D is unclear. The CDR3 nucleotides read TGCGCCAGCAGCTTGGGGGTTAGCTCCTACGAGCAGTACTTC. Amino acid sequence: CASSLGVSSYEQYF.